The 6 T cell receptor beta chains listed next were all sequenced from one sample in a study of blood T cells in healthy people across ages (dated by TCRdb to the mid-2010s). Library construction relied on 5' RACE. Sequencing used an Illumina HiSeq 2500. A second PCR of about 6 to 12 cycles was run with a J-beta primer mix and a sample-barcoded 5' primer. In-frame beta chains were kept once TCRdb had trimmed the public reads at Q25 with fastp and called clones with MiXCR. Every distinct CDR3 protein forms one entry, paired with its most common genes and DNA. In all, the sample holds 700,000 to 800,000 distinct CDR3 sequences, and 35% to 45% of those were seen once. The ten largest make up around 20% of the sample. Sequences were obtained from blood. Every receptor here comes from a woman in her sixties in good health.

This clonotype was detected only a few times. The chain has TRBV20-1 and TRBJ2-1; 14 bases fit TRBD2. This CDR3 spans 15 amino acids. The germline V gene encodes CDR1 DFQATT and CDR2 SNEGSKA (reference sequence). V trimming: 4 bases; J trimming: 7 bases; junction bases outside the gene matches: 6. CDR3 DNA: TGCAGTGCTATCCGGACTAGCGGGGGGCTGAATGAGCAGTTCTTC. As protein: CSAIRTSGGLNEQFF.

The gene calls are TRBV4-3 and TRBJ2-7, with TRBD1 matching 9 bases. Germline V gene data show CDR1 as LGHNA and CDR2 as YSLEER. The J segment lost 7 bases and the V segment lost 3 bases, leaving 13 bases of the junction unmatched. This CDR3 contains 16 residues. CDR3 DNA sequence: TGCGCCAGCAGCCACGGACCGGGACAGGGCATTTCGGAGCAGTACTTC. This gives the protein CASSHGPGQGISEQYF.

This clonotype was seen a handful of times. The chain links TRBV7-2 to TRBJ1-5, with TRBD1 matching 8 bases. V dropped 4 bases and J dropped 0; count of bases not matched to a gene: 14. CDR3 length: 19 residues. The germline V gene encodes CDR1 SGHTA and CDR2 FQGNSA. CDR3 DNA: TGTGCCAGCAGCTCCCCCTCTCTGGACAGGGCATATAGCAATCAGCCCCAGCATTTT. Translation gives CASSSPSLDRAYSNQPQHF.

J is TRBJ2-7 and V is TRBV20-1, with a tentative D call TRBD2 (6 bases). This CDR3 contains 14 residues. Between the trimmed V and J ends, which lost 6 bases and 3 bases, there was a span of 18 bases. Germline V gene lookup returns CDR1 DFQATT and CDR2 SNEGSKA (reference sequence). The CDR3 DNA reads as TGCAGTGCACCACCGGGGGAAAGTGTCTACGAGCAGTACTTC. Translation: CSAPPGESVYEQYF.

This rearrangement joins TRBV20-1 to TRBJ2-1, with D unclear. The germline V gene has CDR1 DFQATT and CDR2 SNEGSKA (reference sequence). The CDR3 runs 11 residues. CDR3 nucleotides: TGCGGTATGACTGGCTACAATGAGCAGTTCTTC. Its translation is CGMTGYNEQFF.

The rearrangement uses TRBV6-1 and TRBJ2-7; TRBD1 or TRBD2 may be the D gene (6 bases each). V dropped 6 bases and J dropped 6 bases, with 18 bases sitting between them. Germline lookup yields CDR1 MNHNS and CDR2 SASEGT. This CDR3 is built from 14 residues. CDR3 protein: CASSPEGVATEQYF. The CDR3 bases are TGTGCCAGCAGCCCGGAGGGGGTTGCCACCGAGCAGTACTTC.